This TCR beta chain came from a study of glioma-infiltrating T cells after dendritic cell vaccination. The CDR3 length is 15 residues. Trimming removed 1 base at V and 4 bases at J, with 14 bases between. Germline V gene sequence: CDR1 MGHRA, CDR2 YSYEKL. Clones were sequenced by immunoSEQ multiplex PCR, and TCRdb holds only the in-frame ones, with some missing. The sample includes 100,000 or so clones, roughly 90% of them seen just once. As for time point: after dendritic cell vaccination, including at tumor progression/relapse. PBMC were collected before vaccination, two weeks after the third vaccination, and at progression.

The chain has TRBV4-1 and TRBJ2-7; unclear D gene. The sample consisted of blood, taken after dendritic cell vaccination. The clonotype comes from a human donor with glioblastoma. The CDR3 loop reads CASSQVSGLGYEQYF. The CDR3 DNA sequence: TGCGCCAGCAGCCAAGTTTCGGGTCTTGGTTACGAGCAGTACTTC.